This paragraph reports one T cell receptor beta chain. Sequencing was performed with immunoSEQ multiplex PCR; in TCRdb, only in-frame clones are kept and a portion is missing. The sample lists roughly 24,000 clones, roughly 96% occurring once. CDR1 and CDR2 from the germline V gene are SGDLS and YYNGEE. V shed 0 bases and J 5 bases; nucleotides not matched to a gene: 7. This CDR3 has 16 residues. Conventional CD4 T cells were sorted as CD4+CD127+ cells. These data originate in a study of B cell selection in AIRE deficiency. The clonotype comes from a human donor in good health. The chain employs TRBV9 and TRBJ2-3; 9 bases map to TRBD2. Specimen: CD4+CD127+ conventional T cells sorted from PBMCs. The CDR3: CASSVARAGGQDTQYF. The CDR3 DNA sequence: TGTGCCAGCAGCGTAGCTAGGGCGGGGGGGCAAGATACGCAGTATTTT. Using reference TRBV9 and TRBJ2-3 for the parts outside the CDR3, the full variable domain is DSGVTQTPKHLITATGQRVTLRCSPRSGDLSVYWYQQSLDQGLQFLIQYYNGEERAKGNILERFSAQQFPDLHSELNLSSLELGDSALYFCASSVARAGGQDTQYFGPGTRLTVL.